Listed below are T cell receptor beta chains from one sample, sequenced in a study of glioma-infiltrating T cells after dendritic cell vaccination. The assay was immunoSEQ multiplex PCR, and TCRdb's table has in-frame clones only and misses some. This table has 90,000 or so clones, 75% to 90% appearing once. This material consisted of blood, taken after dendritic cell vaccination. The receptor set was obtained from a human donor with glioblastoma. Both conserved end residues are part of each CDR3. The D gene is left open where the match is weak. Only some rows state a clone size, as once, few, many or a class for expanded clones.

v_gene	abundance	d_gene	j_gene	CDR3nt	CDR3aa
TRBV14	-	TRBD1	TRBJ1-5	TGTGCCAGCAGCCTGGGACAGAACAATCAGCCCCAGCATTTT	CASSLGQNNQPQHF
TRBV9	-	TRBD1	TRBJ1-2	TGTGCCAGCAGCCCCAGGGAGAGGACAGGGGATGGCTACACCTTC	CASSPRERTGDGYTF
TRBV5-6	-	-	TRBJ1-4	TGTGCCAGCAGCTGGGCGGGCCCCTCCGGTGAAAAACTGTTTTTT	CASSWAGPSGEKLFF
TRBV6-4	-	-	TRBJ2-1	TGTGCCAGCAGCCCCGAGGTCGAGGGGGGGAATGAGCAGTTCTTC	CASSPEVEGGNEQFF
TRBV27	-	-	TRBJ1-2	TGTGCCACCGGCGGGAGCTATGGCTACACCTTC	CATGGSYGYTF
TRBV6-1	-	TRBD2	TRBJ2-1	TGTGCCAGCAGTAAAGGGACTAGCGGGGCCCCCTACAATGAGCAGTTCTTC	CASSKGTSGAPYNEQFF
TRBV9	-	-	TRBJ2-5	TGTGCCAGCAGCGTAGCTACTAGCTTTGAGACCCAGTACTTC	CASSVATSFETQYF
TRBV5-1	-	-	TRBJ1-3	TGCGCCAGCAGCCCGGCTAAACTACCTAGCTCTGGAAACACCATATATTTT	CASSPAKLPSSGNTIYF
TRBV2	-	-	TRBJ2-1	TGTGCCAGCAGTGAGCAGGGGCCGACGTACAATGAGCAGTTCTTC	CASSEQGPTYNEQFF
TRBV5-1	few	-	TRBJ2-7	TGCGCCAGCAGCCTGGACTTCTCTTTAGCCTACGAGCAGTACTTC	CASSLDFSLAYEQYF